These 29 T cell receptor beta chains came from one sample sequenced in a study of CD8 T cells in ankylosing spondylitis (TCRdb year 2017). The receptor library was made with 5' RACE. The sequencer listed for this sample is Illumina HiSeq 2500. The public reads were reanalyzed by TCRdb: fastp trimming at Q25, MiXCR alignment, in-frame beta chains only. Every distinct CDR3 protein forms one entry, paired with its most common genes and DNA. This sample lists 100,000 to 150,000 distinct CDR3 sequences; over 7% were detected once. The ten top clones hold about 3.3% of the sample. Input material: blood, either unsorted or a sorted T cell fraction (not recorded which). Source of these receptors: a male donor with ankylosing spondylitis or in good health (not recorded which).

As concerns this clonotype: One end of the junction is discordant with germline, which a read error may explain. V usage is TRBV6-5 and J usage is TRBJ2-1, with TRBD2 as a possible D gene (5 bases). Germline V gives CDR1 MNHEY, CDR2 SVGAGI. This CDR3 contains 18 residues. The DNA for the CDR3 is TGTGCCAGCAGTTACCGCAATACTAGAGCTAAGCTTGTCAATGAGCGGTTCTTC. Protein: CASSYRNTRAKLVNERFF.

The chain is built from TRBV28 and TRBJ1-6; D is unresolved. The germline V gene has CDR1 MDHEN and CDR2 SYDVKM. The CDR3 covers 16 residues. V dropped 7 bases and J dropped 4 bases, with 17 bases sitting between them. CDR3 in DNA: TGTGCCAGCACCGTATCCGGAGGAATTTATAATTCACCCCTCCACTTT. This sequence encodes CASTVSGGIYNSPLHF.

As concerns this clonotype: A much larger clone lies a single base off, so this may be a read error. This rearrangement joins TRBV29-1 to TRBJ2-7; D not resolved. V was shortened by 8 bases and J by 7 bases, with 15 bases between the two germline ends. This CDR3 region has 11 residues. Germline assignment: CDR1 SQVTM and CDR2 ANQGSEA. The CDR3 DNA follows: TGCAGCTTTGTTGAGGTCCGGGAGCAGTACTTC. Translated: CSFVEVREQYF.

This clonotype was seen repeatedly, ten times or more. This rearrangement joins TRBV27 to TRBJ1-2, with D unclear. The CDR3 covers 14 residues. Germline V CDR1 and CDR2: MNHEY, SMNVEV (reference sequence). Trimming shortened V by 6 bases and J by 2 bases, and 13 bases separated the two germline ends. DNA of the CDR3: TGTGCCAGCAGGGTTACGGGTTCGAACTATGGCTACACCTTC. Translation: CASRVTGSNYGYTF.

This clonotype was detected many times. The V gene is TRBV20-1, the J gene TRBJ2-1, with 10 bases lining up with TRBD2. CDR1 DFQATT and CDR2 SNEGSKA come from the germline V gene (reference sequence). This CDR3 has 14 residues. V gave up 1 base and J gave up 8 bases; unmatched junction bases: 5. CDR3 bases: TGCAGTGCTAGAGTTAGCGGGAGGTCATATGAGCAGTTCTTC. Translating gives CSARVSGRSYEQFF.

Ten or more counts support this clonotype. The genes are TRBV10-3 and TRBJ2-1; 13 bases map to TRBD2. The germline gives CDR1 ENHRY, CDR2 SYGVKD. With V trimmed by 4 bases and J by 8 bases, 8 bases remained unmatched. This CDR3 contains 16 residues. CDR3 residues: CAISVRTSGSYDEQFF. The CDR3 DNA follows: TGTGCCATCAGTGTAAGGACTAGCGGGAGCTATGATGAGCAGTTCTTC.

This clonotype was counted ten times or more. This chain uses TRBV9 with TRBJ2-7, with D perhaps matching TRBD2 (6 bases). Germline assignment: CDR1 SGDLS and CDR2 YYNGEE. V dropped 4 bases and J dropped 6 bases, with 17 bases sitting between them. The CDR3 loop spans 14 amino acids. The CDR3 bases are TGTGCCAGCAGCTCAACGGCGGGGTTAAGCGAGCAGTACTTC. It specifies CASSSTAGLSEQYF.

This clonotype was counted ten times or more. The chain employs TRBV27 and TRBJ2-1, with TRBD1 as a possible D gene (5 bases). The CDR3 covers 15 residues. Germline V lookup: CDR1 MNHEY, CDR2 SMNVEV (reference sequence). Trimming shortened V by 7 bases and J by 5 bases, and 18 bases separated the two germline ends. CDR3 sequence: CASTPYQGKNNEQFF. CDR3 DNA sequence: TGTGCCAGCACCCCGTACCAGGGCAAAAACAATGAGCAGTTCTTC.

This clonotype was observed a few times. A much bigger clone sits one base away, suggesting this may be a read error. This chain uses TRBV12-3 or TRBV12-4 with TRBJ1-2, with 7 bases aligning to TRBD1. The CDR3 spans 16 residues. CDR3 protein: CASSQNWGQPNYGDTF. CDR3 nucleotides: TGTGCCAGCAGTCAGAATTGGGGACAGCCAAACTATGGCGACACCTTC.

Only a few counts were recorded for this clonotype. This chain links TRBV12-3 or TRBV12-4 with TRBJ2-7, with 8 bases fitting TRBD1. The trim removed 5 bases at V and 5 bases at J, leaving 2 bases unmatched. The CDR3 is 12 amino acids. The CDR3 loop is CASSQDRDEQYF. The CDR3 DNA sequence: TGTGCCAGCAGTCAGGACAGGGACGAGCAGTACTTC.

This clonotype was found many times. V usage is TRBV7-8 and J usage is TRBJ2-1; TRBD2 agrees at 9 bases. Germline trimming cut 0 bases from V and 7 bases from J; bases unmatched to any gene: 7. CDR1 and CDR2 from the germline V gene are SGHVS and FQNEAQ. This CDR3 comprises 16 residues. The CDR3 protein is CASSLAGISGRNEQFF. The DNA of the CDR3 is TGTGCCAGCAGCTTAGCCGGGATTAGCGGGAGAAATGAGCAGTTCTTC. Together with reference TRBV7-8 and TRBJ2-1, the CDR3 gives the full variable domain: GAGVSQSPRYKVAKRGQDVALRCDPISGHVSLFWYQQALGQGPEFLTYFQNEAQLDKSGLPSDRFFAERPEGSVSTLKIQRTQQEDSAVYLCASSLAGISGRNEQFFGPGTRLTVL.

The sample holds many counts of this clonotype. At one end the junction does not follow the germline gene, possibly because of a read error. The V gene is TRBV7-7, the J gene TRBJ2-5, with 9 bases aligning to TRBD2. The CDR3 is 14 residues long. Germline CDR1 SSHAT, CDR2 FNYEAQ (reference sequence). CDR3 region: CASSLGTSRETQYF. The CDR3 DNA reads TGTGCTAGCAGCTTAGGGACTAGCAGAGAGACCCAGTACTTC.

This clonotype was seen many times. This chain uses TRBV13 with TRBJ2-1; D could derive from TRBD1 or TRBD2 (6 bases each). From germline, CDR1 is PRHDT and CDR2 FYEKMQ (reference sequence). V lost 1 base and J lost 3, with 10 bases in between. There are 15 residues in the CDR3. CDR3 amino acids: CASSLVGGRYNEQFF. The CDR3 nucleotides read TGTGCCAGCAGCTTAGTTGGGGGGCGCTACAATGAGCAGTTCTTC.

This chain connects TRBV20-1 to TRBJ2-7; 9 nucleotides match TRBD1. Germline V gene sequence: CDR1 DFQATT, CDR2 SNEGSKA (reference sequence). With V trimmed by 6 bases and J by 3 bases, 12 bases remained unmatched. The CDR3 sequence is 15 residues long. CDR3 region: CSAAKQGAAFYEQYF. The CDR3 coding sequence is TGCAGTGCAGCCAAACAGGGGGCTGCGTTCTACGAGCAGTACTTC.

This clonotype appeared many times. The rearrangement joins TRBV24-1 to TRBJ2-2; tentative D call: TRBD1 (6 bases). CDR1 and CDR2 from the germline V gene are KGHDR and SFDVKD. The V end was cut by 4 bases, the J end by 6 bases, with 14 bases between. There are 15 residues in the CDR3. This CDR3 reads CATSDPGHVAGELFF. In DNA, the CDR3 is TGTGCCACCAGTGACCCGGGACACGTGGCCGGGGAGCTGTTTTTT.

This clonotype was observed many times. V gene TRBV5-1 combines with J gene TRBJ2-1, with 7 bases fitting TRBD2. J gave up 5 bases and V 7 bases, and 6 bases lay outside the gene matches. CDR3 length: 13 residues. Germline CDR1 is SGHRS and CDR2 is YFSETQ. The CDR3 nucleotides read TGCGCCAGCGGGGGGGAAAGGGACAATGAGCAGTTCTTC. The encoded protein is CASGGERDNEQFF.

The rearrangement joins TRBV7-2 to TRBJ2-7, with TRBD2 matching 7 bases. The germline CDR1 and CDR2 sequences are SGHTA and FQGNSA. The CDR3 length is 15 residues. Trimming removed 1 base from V and 3 bases from J; junction bases left unmatched: 6. The CDR3 DNA is TGTGCCAGCAGCTTAGTTCCGGGAGGCCGCTACGAGCAGTACTTC. Protein: CASSLVPGGRYEQYF.

This clonotype showed up many times. V and J are TRBV7-8 and TRBJ2-1, with 8 nucleotides matching TRBD2. The trim removed 1 base at V and 8 bases at J, leaving 7 bases unmatched. The CDR3 loop spans 15 amino acids. Germline V lookup: CDR1 SGHVS, CDR2 FQNEAQ. In nucleotides, the CDR3 is TGTGCCAGCAGCTTAGGAAGCGGGAGTTTCCATGAGCAGTTCTTC. Protein: CASSLGSGSFHEQFF.

This rearrangement joins TRBV5-1 to TRBJ2-2, with D perhaps matching TRBD1 or TRBD2 (6 bases each). CDR1 is SGHRS, CDR2 YFSETQ, per germline. Trimming removed 4 bases from V and 3 bases from J, with 13 bases in between. The length of the CDR3 is 15 residues. CDR3 nucleotide sequence: TGCGCCAGCAGCCCGGCGGGACATGACACCGGGGAGCTGTTTTTT. It encodes CASSPAGHDTGELFF.

This clonotype was counted many times. The CDR3 spells CASSPGQGVSVTNEQFF. The CDR3, as DNA: TGCGCCAGCAGCCCCGGACAGGGGGTGTCTGTTACCAATGAGCAGTTCTTC. This chain links TRBV4-1 with TRBJ2-1; 10 bases align to TRBD1. After removal of 4 bases from V and 6 bases from J, the junction contained 12 bases not matched to a gene. Germline V gene sequence: CDR1 MGHRA, CDR2 YSYEKL. This CDR3 is built from 17 residues.

This clonotype came up many times. The CDR3 spells CSVGERAITDTQYF. The CDR3 coding sequence is TGCAGCGTTGGAGAGCGGGCGATCACAGATACGCAGTATTTT. The rearrangement uses TRBV29-1 and TRBJ2-3; D may be TRBD2 (6 bases). V was trimmed by 4 bases and J by 2 bases, leaving 13 bases between them. The CDR3 is 14 amino acids. Germline V lookup: CDR1 SQVTM, CDR2 ANQGSEA.

Only a few counts were recorded for this clonotype. The chain recombines TRBV14 with TRBJ2-1; 9 nucleotides match TRBD2. The CDR3 is made up of 15 amino acids. Germline CDR1 reads SGHDN; CDR2 reads FVKESK. With 3 bases clipped from V and 5 bases from J, the junction kept 5 bases outside the gene matches. CDR3 nucleotides: TGTGCCAGCAGCCAGAGAAGCGGGAGGAACAATGAGCAGTTCTTC. Its translation: CASSQRSGRNNEQFF.

This clonotype was observed many times. The chain recombines TRBV7-2 with TRBJ1-6; no reliable D call. There are 14 residues in the CDR3. Deletions cut 1 base from V and 10 bases from J, with 11 bases between. CDR1 and CDR2 (germline): SGHTA, FQGNSA. In nucleotides, the CDR3 is TGTGCCAGCAGCTTAGATCCGAGTGGGTCACCCCTCCACTTT. This codes for CASSLDPSGSPLHF.

The chain recombines TRBV27 with TRBJ2-1; TRBD2 aligns across 14 bases. Germline-derived CDR1 and CDR2 are MNHEY and SMNVEV (reference sequence). Trimming cost V 7 bases and J 5 bases; bases outside gene matches: 7. This CDR3 contains 16 residues. The CDR3 sequence: CASTGLAGGNNNEQFF. DNA of the CDR3: TGTGCCAGCACAGGACTAGCGGGAGGCAATAACAATGAGCAGTTCTTC.

V is TRBV5-1 and J is TRBJ2-3, with D unresolved. The V and J ends lost 4 bases and 3 bases respectively, with 12 bases between them. CDR1 is SGHRS, CDR2 YFSETQ, per germline. The CDR3 contains 14 residues. The CDR3 nucleotides read TGCGCCAGCAGCCCCCGGGTAGTAACAGATACGCAGTATTTT. Its translation is CASSPRVVTDTQYF.

This clonotype was recorded at least ten times. V is TRBV19 and J is TRBJ1-5; D may be TRBD1 (5 bases). CDR1 and CDR2 (germline): LNHDA, SQIVND (reference sequence). The CDR3 is made up of 17 amino acids. V was clipped by 9 bases and J by 1 base, with 22 bases between them. In nucleotides, the CDR3 is TGTGCCAGCCGCTCAAGGGGCACGGGTGGAAGCAATCAGCCCCAGCATTTT. It translates to CASRSRGTGGSNQPQHF.

This clonotype was counted ten times or more. V gene TRBV7-2 combines with J gene TRBJ2-1; D unclear. The CDR3 consists of 16 residues. Per the germline V gene, CDR1 is SGHTA and CDR2 is FQGNSA. V lost 1 base and J lost 2, with 12 bases in between. The CDR3 DNA reads TGTGCCAGCAGCTTAGTTAGCCGTGGACCCTACAATGAGCAGTTCTTC. Protein product: CASSLVSRGPYNEQFF.

V and J are TRBV18 and TRBJ2-2; no clear D. The V and J ends lost 6 bases and 0 bases respectively, with 11 bases between them. The CDR3 has 15 amino acids. Germline V gene sequence: CDR1 KGHSH, CDR2 LQKENI. This chain's CDR3 is CASSPLNSNTGELFF. The CDR3 DNA sequence: TGTGCCAGCTCGCCCTTAAATTCGAACACCGGGGAGCTGTTTTTT.

This clonotype was detected ten times or more. The chain is built from TRBV7-9 and TRBJ1-1; unclear D gene. This CDR3 has 16 residues. Germline loops: CDR1 SEHNR, CDR2 FQNEAQ (reference sequence). V shed 5 bases and J shed 1 base, with 17 bases lying between them. For the CDR3, the DNA is TGTGCCAGCAGCCCGACCTTGGCCAGCCCGAACACTGAAGCTTTCTTT. Protein: CASSPTLASPNTEAFF.